The 3 T cell receptor beta chains in this list originate from one sample, sequenced in a study of shared clonotypes between healthy human individuals. Profiled with immunoSEQ multiplex PCR; TCRdb holds only in-frame clones, not every one. The table lists roughly 2.2 million clones, 85% to 95% of them singletons, with approximately 0.39% in the top ten. Source material: naive CD4+ T cells from PBMCs. Subset specified: CD45RA+ positively selected. The origin of the receptors is a young man in good health. Some clones in this sample may be carry-over from other donors' samples.

J is TRBJ1-2 and V is TRBV19; D unresolved. V was cut by 3 bases and J by 5 bases, with 16 bases left in between. Germline loops: CDR1 LNHDA, CDR2 SQIVND (reference sequence). This CDR3 spans 15 amino acids. CDR3 nucleotide sequence: TGTGCCAGTAGTATTTCCTCCCGAACTATTTATGGCTACACCTTC. Amino acids: CASSISSRTIYGYTF. Looking up the rest from reference TRBV19 and TRBJ1-2 gives the full variable domain: DGGITQSPKYLFRKEGQNVTLSCEQNLNHDAMYWYRQDPGQGLRLIYYSQIVNDFQKGDIAEGYSVSREKKESFPLTVTSAQKNPTAFYLCASSISSRTIYGYTFGSGTRLTVV.

Concerning this clone: Other DNA sequences in the sample encode the same CDR3. This sequence joins TRBV7-9 and TRBJ1-1; 7 bases align to TRBD1. The CDR3 contains 15 residues. Germline V gene data show CDR1 as SEHNR and CDR2 as FQNEAQ (reference sequence). The trim removed 5 bases at V and 1 base at J, leaving 7 bases unmatched. In DNA, the CDR3 is TGTGCCAGCAGCCCGAGACAGGGATCGAACACTGAAGCTTTCTTT. Translating gives CASSPRQGSNTEAFF.

The gene calls are TRBV5-6 and TRBJ2-6, with D tentatively TRBD1 or TRBD2 (5 bases each). Germline lookup yields CDR1 SGHDT and CDR2 YYEEEE. Trimming took off 4 bases at V and 0 bases at J, with 11 bases between the two ends. CDR3 size: 16 residues. Here the CDR3 reads CASSDGTGSGANVLTF. The CDR3 coding sequence is TGTGCCAGCAGCGATGGGACGGGCTCTGGGGCCAACGTCCTGACTTTC.